This TCR beta chain was retrieved from a study of T cells in Graves' hyperthyroidism and ophthalmopathy. RNA transcripts served as the template for amplifying TCR beta CDR3 regions. The primer set for the first-round RT-PCR of the TCR CDR3 was HTBI. TCRdb called the multiplex PCR reads again in MiXCR, with one record for every CDR3 protein. The table includes around 300,000 distinct CDR3 sequences, 10% to 15% detected once. Germline V CDR1 and CDR2: SGHRS, YFSETQ. There are 12 residues in the CDR3. V dropped 3 bases and J dropped 5 bases, with 8 bases sitting between them. The sequenced material came from blood. This rearrangement joins TRBV5-1 to TRBJ2-5; D is ambiguous. The receptor's source is a woman in her twenties or thirties with Graves' hyperthyroidism that later progressed to Graves' ophthalmopathy. CDR3 protein: CASSYQRETQYF. CDR3 nucleotide sequence: TGCGCCAGCAGCTACCAACGGGAGACCCAGTACTTC.